The 20 T cell receptor beta chains below come from one sample, sequenced in a study of massively parallel sequencing of T cell beta chains (dated by TCRdb to the late 2000s). Receptor libraries were prepared by 5' RACE. Sequencer: Illumina Genome Analyzer II. TCRdb reprocessing: public reads trimmed at Q25 with fastp, clones called with MiXCR, in-frame beta chains kept. Every distinct CDR3 protein forms one entry, paired with its most common genes and DNA. This sample holds roughly 4,500 distinct CDR3 sequences; around 40% were observed only once. About 3% of the sample belongs to the ten largest clones. Input material: commercial RNA from peripheral blood pooled from many donors. The origin of the receptors is a pool of human donors in good health; the sample was commercial RNA pooled from many donors.

The chain links TRBV5-1 to TRBJ1-6; D ambiguous. CDR1 is SGHRS and CDR2 is YFSETQ in the germline V gene. Trimming took off 3 bases at V and 7 bases at J, with 5 bases between the two ends. This CDR3 comprises 12 residues. CDR3 in amino acids: CASSYPNSPLHF. CDR3 in DNA: TGCGCCAGCAGCTATCCGAATTCACCCCTCCACTTT.

V usage is TRBV25-1 and J usage is TRBJ2-7; possible D gene TRBD2, 6 bases. Trimming cost V 6 bases and J 3 bases, with 15 bases left between them. The germline CDR1 and CDR2 sequences are MGHDK and SYGVNS. This CDR3 spans 14 amino acids. The CDR3 loop is CASSPGLRVYEQYF. The CDR3 DNA sequence: TGTGCCAGCAGCCCGGGACTGAGGGTCTACGAGCAGTACTTC.

This chain joins TRBV4-1 and TRBJ2-1; a weak D match, TRBD2 (5 bases). The germline V gene has CDR1 MGHRA and CDR2 YSYEKL. The CDR3 loop spans 12 amino acids. Between the trimmed V and J ends, which lost 3 bases and 9 bases, there was a span of 9 bases. The CDR3 spells CASSQDFAEQFF. DNA for the CDR3: TGCGCCAGCAGCCAGGACTTTGCTGAGCAGTTCTTC.

The chain carries TRBV5-1 and TRBJ2-1; no clear D gene. The CDR3 is 12 residues long. Per germline, CDR1 SGHRS and CDR2 YFSETQ. V was pared by 2 bases and J by 6 bases, with 6 bases between. This CDR3 is CASSFGRNEQFF. CDR3 nucleotide sequence: TGCGCCAGCAGCTTCGGACGCAATGAGCAGTTCTTC. The whole variable domain, filled in from reference TRBV5-1 and TRBJ2-1, reads KAGVTQTPRYLIKTRGQQVTLSCSPISGHRSVSWYQQTPGQGLQFLFEYFSETQRNKGNFPGRFSGRQFSNSRSEMNVSTLELGDSALYLCASSFGRNEQFFGPGTRLTVL.

This clonotype is termed medium-sized. The chain recombines TRBV20-1 with TRBJ1-1, with 9 bases fitting TRBD1. Losses at the gene ends were 7 bases for V and 1 base for J; bases not matched to a gene: 1. Germline CDR1 is DFQATT and CDR2 is SNEGSKA (reference sequence). The CDR3 has 12 amino acids. The CDR3 loop is CSGDRANTEAFF. CDR3 DNA sequence: TGCAGTGGGGACAGGGCGAACACTGAAGCTTTCTTT.

Sample share makes this clonotype medium-sized. The V and J genes are TRBV4-2 and TRBJ1-1; D not resolved. Germline values: CDR1 LGHNA, CDR2 YNFKEQ. V was cut by 3 bases and J by 0 bases, with 5 bases left in between. CDR3 length: 13 residues. The CDR3 is CASSQAMNTEAFF. CDR3 coding DNA: TGTGCCAGCAGCCAGGCTATGAACACTGAAGCTTTCTTT.

This chain uses TRBV7-2 with TRBJ2-2; D is unclear. The CDR3 covers 13 residues. Trimming stripped 2 bases from V and 0 bases from J, with 1 base between. CDR1 is SGHTA and CDR2 is FQGNSA in the germline V gene. CDR3 amino acids: CASSLSNTGELFF. The CDR3 DNA is TGTGCCAGCAGCTTATCGAACACCGGGGAGCTGTTTTTT.

This chain joins TRBV5-4 and TRBJ1-4; D is unresolved. The CDR3 length is 14 residues. V lost 0 bases to trimming and J lost 5 bases, with 8 bases between them. Germline CDR1 SGHNT, CDR2 YYREEE (reference sequence). CDR3 in amino acids: CASSLDMINEKLFF. CDR3 in DNA: TGTGCCAGCAGCTTGGACATGATAAATGAAAAACTGTTTTTT.

V is TRBV6-2 or TRBV6-3 and J is TRBJ2-1; tentatively, D is TRBD1 or TRBD2 (5 bases each). V was pared by 6 bases and J by 0 bases, with 12 bases between. CDR1 and CDR2 (germline): MNHEY, SVGEGT. The CDR3 spans 15 residues. The CDR3 region is CASREGPSSYNEQFF. CDR3 bases: TGTGCCAGCAGAGAGGGACCTAGCTCCTACAATGAGCAGTTCTTC.

Only a few counts were recorded for this clonotype. The chain has TRBV5-1 and TRBJ2-3, with a weak D call TRBD2 (6 bases). V was shortened by 4 bases and J by 6 bases, with 15 bases between the two germline ends. This CDR3 region has 14 residues. Germline V gene lookup returns CDR1 SGHRS and CDR2 YFSETQ. The CDR3 region has the DNA TGCGCCAGCAGCAACGGAGGGGCCAGGGATACGCAGTATTTT. Amino acids: CASSNGGARDTQYF.

In its sample, this clonotype was seen a few times. The chain is built from TRBV25-1 and TRBJ2-1, with 14 bases fitting TRBD2. V was clipped by 4 bases and J by 7 bases; unmatched bases: 3. CDR3 length: 15 residues. The germline V gene has CDR1 MGHDK and CDR2 SYGVNS. The CDR3 nucleotides are TGTGCCAGCAGTGCCCGACTAGCGGGAGGGAATGAGCAGTTCTTC. Translating it yields CASSARLAGGNEQFF.

Comment on this clonotype: Given a much more abundant clone one base away, this may be a read error. The chain carries TRBV5-1 and TRBJ2-1; D is perhaps TRBD1 (5 bases). Germline V gives CDR1 SGHRS, CDR2 YFSETQ. The CDR3 consists of 13 residues. The CDR3 DNA reads TGCACCAGCAGCTTGGTCAGGGTAAATGAGCAGTTCTTC. Translation: CTSSLVRVNEQFF.

This clonotype ranks as large. The chain combines TRBV29-1 with TRBJ1-2; D is undetermined. CDR1 and CDR2 from the germline V gene are SQVTM and ANQGSEA. Trimming stripped 4 bases from V and 8 bases from J, with 14 bases between. The CDR3 covers 12 residues. CDR3 sequence: CSVVEGVKGYTF. CDR3 sequence (DNA): TGCAGCGTTGTTGAGGGAGTGAAAGGCTACACCTTC.

The rearrangement links TRBV28 to TRBJ2-7; tentative D call: TRBD2 (6 bases). The V gene's germline CDR1 is MDHEN and CDR2 SYDVKM. Trimming cost V 1 base and J 0 bases, with 10 bases left between them. This CDR3 has 15 amino acids. The CDR3 DNA follows: TGTGCCAGCAGTTTATTCGGGGGACCCTCCTACGAGCAGTACTTC. It codes for CASSLFGGPSYEQYF.

This clonotype is medium-sized by share. This chain joins TRBV6-2 or TRBV6-3 and TRBJ1-4; no definite D call. This CDR3 region has 13 residues. Germline CDR1 reads MNHEY; CDR2 reads SVGEGT. V lost 2 bases to trimming and J lost 6 bases, with 7 bases between them. CDR3 region: CASSYRVYEKLFF. In DNA, the CDR3 is TGTGCCAGCAGTTACCGGGTTTATGAAAAACTGTTTTTT.

This clonotype has a handful of counts. The gene calls are TRBV12-3 or TRBV12-4 and TRBJ2-7; D is uncertain. V was pared by 3 bases and J by 1 base, with 10 bases between. The CDR3 has 14 residues. This CDR3 reads CASSLWPRSYEQYF. CDR3 in DNA: TGTGCCAGCAGTTTGTGGCCCCGGTCCTACGAGCAGTACTTC.

This clonotype was observed once. The chain recombines TRBV2 with TRBJ2-7; the D is unclear. The CDR3 length is 10 residues. Germline V gene lookup returns CDR1 SNHLY and CDR2 FYNNEI. The V and J ends lost 6 bases and 2 bases respectively, with 2 bases between them. The DNA of the CDR3 is TGTGCCAGCAGCACCTACGAGCAGTACTTC. This translates into CASSTYEQYF. Drawing the rest from reference TRBV2 and TRBJ2-7, the complete variable domain is EPEVTQTPSHQVTQMGQEVILRCVPISNHLYFYWYRQILGQKVEFLVSFYNNEISEKSEIFDDQFSVERPDGSNFTLKIRSTKLEDSAMYFCASSTYEQYFGPGTRLTVT.

Sample share makes this clonotype medium-sized. The chain uses TRBV25-1 and TRBJ1-2; possible D gene TRBD1, 5 bases. V lost 3 bases to trimming and J lost 6 bases, with 11 bases between them. This CDR3 is 13 amino acids long. CDR1 is MGHDK and CDR2 is SYGVNS in the germline V gene. CDR3 bases: TGTGCCAGCAGTGATTGGGGGTTTGATGGCTACACCTTC. Its protein is CASSDWGFDGYTF.

The chain carries TRBV6-2 or TRBV6-3 and TRBJ2-2; no firm D call. Germline V gene sequence: CDR1 MNHEY, CDR2 SVGEGT. The germline V and J ends were trimmed by 2 bases and 5 bases, with 6 bases remaining between them. The CDR3 is made up of 13 amino acids. DNA of the CDR3: TGTGCCAGCAGTTACCCGGAAACCGGGGAGCTGTTTTTT. Translation gives CASSYPETGELFF.

The sample holds a few counts of this clonotype. The rearrangement joins TRBV9 to TRBJ1-5; no definite D call. The V and J ends lost 0 bases and 8 bases respectively, with 12 bases between them. The CDR3 is made up of 14 amino acids. CDR1 and CDR2 from the germline V gene are SGDLS and YYNGEE. The CDR3 spells CASSVDVGTEPQHF. The CDR3 coding sequence is TGTGCCAGCAGCGTAGATGTGGGAACTGAGCCCCAGCATTTT.